One and the same sample provided the 10 T cell receptor beta chains below, sequenced in a study of blood T cell repertoires in COVID-19. Data came from immunoSEQ multiplex PCR; TCRdb stores just in-frame clones and leaves some out. The data hold about 92,000 clones, with around 90% observed a single time. The specimen was peripheral blood. These receptors all stem from an older woman with COVID-19, enrolled during active disease.

This sequence joins TRBV25-1 and TRBJ1-1; D not resolved. The CDR3 is 14 amino acids. Trimming shortened V by 0 bases and J by 4 bases, and 9 bases separated the two germline ends. In germline, CDR1 is MGHDK, CDR2 SYGVNS. The CDR3 DNA is TGTGCCAGCAGTGAATATCTCGCGGGCACTGAAGCTTTCTTT. Its translation is CASSEYLAGTEAFF.

The count of this clone is one. This chain uses TRBV7-6 with TRBJ1-2, with D perhaps TRBD1 (6 bases). Germline values: CDR1 SGHVS, CDR2 FNYEAQ. Trimming stripped 5 bases from V and 8 bases from J, with 18 bases between. The CDR3 loop spans 14 amino acids. CDR3 loop: CASSGQTGSGGYTF. The CDR3 DNA follows: TGTGCCAGCAGCGGACAGACAGGCAGCGGAGGCTACACCTTC.

As regards this clone: This sample also contains other DNA sequences that code for the same CDR3. The chain is built from TRBV4-3 and TRBJ1-5; weak D call: TRBD1 (6 bases). Trimming removed 0 bases at V and 6 bases at J, with 6 bases between. The germline V gene has CDR1 LGHNA and CDR2 YSLEER. The CDR3 consists of 13 residues. The CDR3 nucleotides are TGCGCCAGCAGCCAAGACAGGGGTCAGCCCCAGCATTTT. Translated: CASSQDRGQPQHF.

The rearrangement uses TRBV5-1 and TRBJ1-2, with no clear D. Trimming took 0 bases from V and 0 from J, leaving 6 bases between them. CDR3 length equals 14 residues. The germline CDR1 and CDR2 sequences are SGHRS and YFSETQ. The CDR3 DNA reads as TGCGCCAGCAGCTTGGTCGGAGCTAACTATGGCTACACCTTC. The encoded protein is CASSLVGANYGYTF.

The rearrangement links TRBV7-9 to TRBJ2-1; 7 bases map to TRBD2. V trimming: 8 bases; J trimming: 4 bases; junction bases outside the gene matches: 5. CDR1 is SEHNR, CDR2 FQNEAQ, per germline (reference sequence). The CDR3 length is 13 residues. CDR3 in amino acids: CASGPGLYNEQFF. Here the CDR3 DNA reads TGTGCCAGCGGACCGGGACTATACAATGAGCAGTTCTTC.

The V and J genes are TRBV5-4 and TRBJ2-7; the D gene is possibly TRBD2 (7 bases). Germline V gives CDR1 SGHNT, CDR2 YYREEE (reference sequence). The CDR3 has 15 residues. The ends were cut back, 4 bases at V and 0 bases at J, with 14 bases in the middle. CDR3 coding DNA: TGTGCCAGCAGCGCCGGGGGGCGGAGCTCCTACGAGCAGTACTTC. Its translation is CASSAGGRSSYEQYF.

V usage is TRBV4-2 and J usage is TRBJ1-5; TRBD1 might be the D (6 bases). Trimming shortened V by 0 bases and J by 5 bases, and 14 bases separated the two germline ends. CDR3 size: 16 residues. Germline V CDR1 and CDR2: LGHNA, YNFKEQ. This chain's CDR3 is CASSQDPNRVDQPQHF. The CDR3 bases are TGTGCCAGCAGCCAAGATCCCAACAGGGTGGATCAGCCCCAGCATTTT.

This chain joins TRBV10-3 and TRBJ1-4; 7 bases map to TRBD1. The CDR3 length is 12 residues. J was trimmed by 5 bases and V by 11 bases; bases with no gene match: 5. In germline, CDR1 is ENHRY, CDR2 SYGVKD. In DNA form, the CDR3 reads TGTGCCTCCCGGGACAGAAATGAAAAACTGTTTTTT. Translating gives CASRDRNEKLFF.

The J gene is TRBJ2-7, the V gene TRBV5-1; 7 positions agree with TRBD1. The V and J ends lost 4 bases and 6 bases, in that order; junction bases with no gene match: 7. This CDR3 has 13 residues. Germline lookup yields CDR1 SGHRS and CDR2 YFSETQ. CDR3: CASSADRVAEQYF. CDR3 in DNA: TGCGCCAGCAGCGCCGACAGGGTTGCCGAGCAGTACTTC.

The rearrangement joins TRBV3-1 (or the pseudogene TRBV3-2) to TRBJ2-7; perhaps TRBD2 as D (5 bases). Germline-derived CDR1 and CDR2 are LGHDT and YNNKEL (reference sequence). V was trimmed by 3 bases and J by 2 bases, leaving 14 bases between them. The CDR3 loop spans 15 amino acids. In DNA, the CDR3 is TGTGCCAGCAGCCAGAGGGAATTACAAACCTACGAGCAGTACTTC. It specifies CASSQRELQTYEQYF.